The 26 T cell receptor beta chains below were found in one sample sequenced in a study of T cell repertoires in cytomegalovirus infection. MiXCR was run by TCRdb on the reads, yielding one entry per CDR3 protein. The table includes around 330,000 distinct CDR3 sequences, roughly 15% detected once. The sequenced sample consisted of PBMCs. These receptors were obtained from a human donor in good health (CMV status not recorded). Some clones in this sample may be carry-over from other donors' samples.

V and J are TRBV11-2 and TRBJ1-2; possible D gene TRBD1, 6 bases. V was clipped by 5 bases and J by 2 bases, with 15 bases between them. Germline V gene data show CDR1 as SGHAT and CDR2 as FQNNGV. The CDR3 consists of 15 residues. CDR3 sequence (DNA): TGTGCCAGCAGCACAACGGGGGGCAGAAACTATGGCTACACCTTC. This translates into CASSTTGGRNYGYTF.

This sequence joins TRBV7-2 and TRBJ2-1, with 7 bases aligning to TRBD1. Trimming cost V 5 bases and J 3 bases; bases outside gene matches: 7. The CDR3 is 15 residues long. Per germline, CDR1 SGHTA and CDR2 FQGNSA. As DNA, the CDR3 is TGTGCCAGCAGCATACAGGGGCCCCACTACAATGAGCAGTTCTTC. Translated, it gives CASSIQGPHYNEQFF.

In this sample, this clonotype turned up a few times. This sequence joins TRBV18 and TRBJ1-1; D is perhaps TRBD1 (5 bases). Between the trimmed V and J ends, which lost 0 bases and 9 bases, there was a span of 11 bases. Germline V gives CDR1 KGHSH, CDR2 LQKENI. CDR3 length: 13 amino acids. CDR3: CASSPPSAGQAFF. As DNA, the CDR3 is TGTGCCAGCTCACCACCGTCGGCAGGGCAAGCTTTCTTT.

About this clonotype: A read error may be the cause here, since a much bigger clone is one base away. The V and J genes are TRBV19 and TRBJ1-1; tentatively, D is TRBD1 (6 bases). The CDR3 runs to 13 residues. V was cut by 9 bases and J by 0 bases, with 11 bases left in between. Germline V gene lookup returns CDR1 LNHDA and CDR2 SQIVND (reference sequence). Here the CDR3 DNA reads TGTGCCAGCAACGGACAGATGAACACTGAAGCTTTCTTT. Amino acids: CASNGQMNTEAFF.

This chain links TRBV29-1 with TRBJ1-2; no clear D gene. From germline, CDR1 is SQVTM and CDR2 ANQGSEA. The CDR3 is made up of 11 amino acids. V dropped 6 bases and J dropped 3 bases, with 8 bases sitting between them. The CDR3 protein is CSVGQHYGYTF. In DNA form, the CDR3 reads TGCAGCGTCGGGCAGCACTATGGCTACACCTTC.

In its sample, this clonotype was seen once. The gene calls are TRBV7-2 and TRBJ2-7; weak D call: TRBD2 (6 bases). The V and J ends lost 5 bases and 5 bases respectively, with 13 bases between them. Germline loops: CDR1 SGHTA, CDR2 FQGNSA. This CDR3 comprises 13 residues. DNA of the CDR3: TGTGCCAGCAGCGCGGAGGGCGGCCACGAGCAGTACTTC. It translates to CASSAEGGHEQYF.

This clonotype was counted only a few times. The CDR3 is CASSLLTGGTGELFF. The CDR3 DNA reads as TGTGCCAGCAGTTTACTCACAGGGGGGACCGGGGAGCTGTTTTTT. This chain joins TRBV12-3 or TRBV12-4 and TRBJ2-2, with 8 positions matching TRBD1. Trimming removed 2 bases from V and 5 bases from J; junction bases left unmatched: 4. The CDR3 is 15 residues long.

This clonotype was observed at least ten times. V is TRBV5-1 and J is TRBJ1-1; D is unresolved. This CDR3 has 14 amino acids. The V gene lost 1 base and the J gene lost 7 bases, with 14 bases spanning the gap. Germline CDR1 SGHRS, CDR2 YFSETQ. DNA of the CDR3: TGCGCCAGCAGCTTGTTACCGGTCGAGGTTGAAGCTTTCTTT. Its protein is CASSLLPVEVEAFF.

This chain links TRBV2 with TRBJ1-1, with 11 nucleotides matching TRBD1. The V gene's germline CDR1 is SNHLY and CDR2 FYNNEI. V trimming: 6 bases; J trimming: 4 bases; junction bases outside the gene matches: 10. This CDR3 region has 16 residues. CDR3 sequence (DNA): TGTGCCAGCAGGGCAACGGGACAGGGGGTATTCACTGAAGCTTTCTTT. Translating it yields CASRATGQGVFTEAFF.

The chain has TRBV12-3 or TRBV12-4 and TRBJ1-1; 9 positions agree with TRBD1. V dropped 7 bases and J dropped 5; count of bases not matched to a gene: 17. This CDR3 has 17 amino acids. In DNA form, the CDR3 reads TGTGCCAGCACCATTGGCCTCGCCGGGACAGGGAAGACTGAAGCTTTCTTT. As protein: CASTIGLAGTGKTEAFF.

This clonotype was picked up many times. This chain links TRBV11-2 with TRBJ2-3; maybe TRBD2 (6 bases). The CDR3 loop spans 18 amino acids. Deletions cut 6 bases from V and 0 bases from J, with 22 bases between. Per germline, CDR1 SGHAT and CDR2 FQNNGV. The CDR3 bases are TGTGCCAGCAGAACACAAAGGAGGGGCCGTTTAAGCACAGATACGCAGTATTTT. This translates into CASRTQRRGRLSTDTQYF.

The chain has TRBV20-1 and TRBJ2-2, with TRBD2 as a possible D gene (7 bases). The CDR3 runs 15 residues. Germline loops: CDR1 DFQATT, CDR2 SNEGSKA (reference sequence). V was clipped by 5 bases and J by 4 bases, with 17 bases between them. The CDR3 nucleotides read TGCAGTGCTGCCCAAGGGGGGGGCATCACCGGGGAGCTGTTTTTT. It codes for CSAAQGGGITGELFF.

The chain has TRBV18 and TRBJ2-5; a weak D match, TRBD1 (6 bases). V was trimmed by 4 bases and J by 0 bases, leaving 9 bases between them. This CDR3 has 14 amino acids. Germline V CDR1 and CDR2: KGHSH, LQKENI. In DNA form, the CDR3 reads TGTGCCAGCTCACTAGGACAGTACCAAGAGACCCAGTACTTC. Its protein product is CASSLGQYQETQYF.

This clonotype was seen more than once but under ten times. The V and J genes are TRBV2 and TRBJ1-6; D unresolved. The CDR3 totals 15 residues. The ends were cut back, 1 base at V and 5 bases at J, with 9 bases in the middle. Germline loops: CDR1 SNHLY, CDR2 FYNNEI. The CDR3 protein is CASSEGPVDNSPLHF. As DNA, the CDR3 is TGTGCCAGCAGTGAAGGGCCGGTAGATAATTCACCCCTCCACTTT.

This clonotype was seen repeatedly, ten times or more. The gene calls are TRBV11-2 and TRBJ1-4, with D unresolved. V lost 8 bases, J lost 7 bases, and 17 bases lay in between. Germline V lookup: CDR1 SGHAT, CDR2 FQNNGV. The CDR3 has 14 amino acids. Here the CDR3 DNA reads TGTGCCAGCCGAAGCCATACGATGGGTGAAAAACTGTTTTTT. This gives the protein CASRSHTMGEKLFF. Full variable domain (rest looked up from reference TRBV11-2 and TRBJ1-4): EAGVAQSPRYKIIEKRQSVAFWCNPISGHATLYWYQQILGQGPKLLIQFQNNGVVDDSQLPKDRFSAERLKGVDSTLKIQPAKLEDSAVYLCASRSHTMGEKLFFGSGTQLSVL.

A few counts support this clonotype. The CDR3 here is CSARDQRARLRETQYF. The DNA for the CDR3 is TGCAGTGCTAGAGATCAGCGGGCCCGGCTCCGAGAGACCCAGTACTTC. The chain joins TRBV20-1 to TRBJ2-5; possible D gene TRBD2, 6 bases. Trimming removed 0 bases at V and 4 bases at J, with 18 bases between. Germline V gene sequence: CDR1 DFQATT, CDR2 SNEGSKA (reference sequence). This CDR3 has 16 amino acids.

This clonotype was counted ten times or more. The V call is TRBV24-1, the J call TRBJ1-1; D not resolved. Trimming shortened V by 9 bases and J by 7 bases, and 11 bases separated the two germline ends. Germline V gene sequence: CDR1 KGHDR, CDR2 SFDVKD. There are 11 residues in the CDR3. CDR3 region: CATPGPIEAFF. The CDR3 DNA sequence: TGTGCCACCCCTGGACCCATTGAAGCTTTCTTT.

The sample holds a few counts of this clonotype. The rearrangement joins TRBV7-9 to TRBJ2-3; a possible D gene is TRBD2 (5 bases). V lost 5 bases and J lost 2, with 14 bases in between. Germline V gene sequence: CDR1 SEHNR, CDR2 FQNEAQ (reference sequence). The CDR3 extends over 15 amino acids. The CDR3 coding sequence is TGTGCCAGCAGCCCGACTATCACCTCCACAGATACGCAGTATTTT. Translation: CASSPTITSTDTQYF. Complete variable domain (other parts from reference TRBV7-9 and TRBJ2-3): DTGVSQNPRHKITKRGQNVTFRCDPISEHNRLYWYRQTLGQGPEFLTYFQNEAQLEKSRLLSDRFSAERPKGSFSTLEIQRTEQGDSAMYLCASSPTITSTDTQYFGPGTRLTVL.

J is TRBJ2-1 and V is TRBV15, with 7 bases aligning to TRBD2. The CDR3 is 16 residues long. Germline CDR1 and CDR2: LNHNV and YYDKDF (reference sequence). J gave up 2 bases and V 3 bases, and 7 bases lay outside the gene matches. The CDR3: CATSRLGGSAYNEQFF. As DNA, the CDR3 is TGTGCCACCAGCAGGCTCGGGGGGTCGGCCTACAATGAGCAGTTCTTC.

The V and J genes are TRBV7-9 and TRBJ2-3; the D gene is possibly TRBD2 (7 bases). The CDR3 totals 17 residues. Trimming took 4 bases from V and 4 from J, leaving 21 bases between them. Germline V CDR1 and CDR2: SEHNR, FQNEAQ (reference sequence). The CDR3 region is CASSSPRRGGLADTQYF. The CDR3 region has the DNA TGTGCCAGCAGCTCCCCCCGGAGGGGGGGCCTGGCAGATACGCAGTATTTT.

Of note for this clonotype: This clone may be a read error of a much larger clone one base away. In DNA, the CDR3 is TGTGACAGCAGCCCACGGGGTGGCGGGGAGCTGTTTTTT. Translation gives CDSSPRGGGELFF. V gene TRBV7-6 combines with J gene TRBJ2-2, with D maybe TRBD2 (5 bases). In germline, CDR1 is SGHVS, CDR2 FNYEAQ. The CDR3 is 13 residues long.

This clonotype has just one count. V gene TRBV5-3 combines with J gene TRBJ2-2; a weak D match, TRBD1 (6 bases). TRBV5-3 is labeled an ORF, and its function is uncertain. The CDR3 contains 15 residues. V lost 8 bases and J 8 bases, leaving 22 bases between the germline ends. The CDR3 DNA reads TGTGCCAGCAGCCCCGTCGGCAGGGGTGGAGGGGAGCTGTTTTTT. It yields the protein CASSPVGRGGGELFF.

This clonotype was detected ten times or more. The chain uses TRBV19 and TRBJ2-7; tentative D call: TRBD1 (5 bases). This CDR3 is built from 13 residues. Germline values: CDR1 LNHDA, CDR2 SQIVND (reference sequence). V was trimmed by 3 bases and J by 8 bases, leaving 14 bases between them. In DNA, the CDR3 is TGTGCCAGTAGTATCGTCAGGGAAGAAAAGCAGTACTTC. Protein product: CASSIVREEKQYF.

This clonotype has ten or more counts. The chain carries TRBV28 and TRBJ1-1; 7 nucleotides line up with TRBD1. The CDR3 runs to 14 residues. J was trimmed by 1 base and V by 5 bases; bases with no gene match: 4. Looked up from germline, CDR1 is MDHEN and CDR2 is SYDVKM. The CDR3 nucleotides are TGTGCCAGCAGTATTCGACAGGGGAACACTGAAGCTTTCTTT. Encoded protein: CASSIRQGNTEAFF.

This clonotype occurred many times. V usage is TRBV7-8 and J usage is TRBJ2-3, with TRBD1 identical over 7 bases. V dropped 0 bases and J dropped 5; count of bases not matched to a gene: 8. The CDR3 is made up of 16 amino acids. Germline loops: CDR1 SGHVS, CDR2 FQNEAQ. Written as DNA, the CDR3 is TGTGCCAGCAGCTTAGCACCGTACAGGGGTGGAGATACGCAGTATTTT. It translates to CASSLAPYRGGDTQYF.

The chain couples TRBV5-1 to TRBJ2-1, with D possibly called TRBD1 or TRBD2 (5 bases each). With 0 bases removed from V and 6 bases from J, the gap between germline ends came to 16 bases. The CDR3 has 16 amino acids. CDR1 and CDR2 from the germline V gene are SGHRS and YFSETQ. CDR3 bases: TGCGCCAGCAGCTTGGCAACGGGGACGGTAAGCAATGAGCAGTTCTTC. It is translated as CASSLATGTVSNEQFF.